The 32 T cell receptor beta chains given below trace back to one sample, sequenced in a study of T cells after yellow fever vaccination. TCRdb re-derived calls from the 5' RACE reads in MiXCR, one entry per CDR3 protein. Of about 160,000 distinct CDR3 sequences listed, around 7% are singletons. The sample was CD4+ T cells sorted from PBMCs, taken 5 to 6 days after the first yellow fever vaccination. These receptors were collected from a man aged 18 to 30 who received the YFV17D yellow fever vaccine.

CDR3 in amino acids: CASSGPGNTEAFF. CDR3 coding DNA: TGTGCCAGCAGCGGCCCGGGGAACACTGAAGCTTTCTTT. The V gene is TRBV9, the J gene TRBJ1-1; D is undetermined. Germline V gives CDR1 SGDLS, CDR2 YYNGEE. V dropped 3 bases and J dropped 1 base, with 7 bases sitting between them. This CDR3 contains 13 residues.

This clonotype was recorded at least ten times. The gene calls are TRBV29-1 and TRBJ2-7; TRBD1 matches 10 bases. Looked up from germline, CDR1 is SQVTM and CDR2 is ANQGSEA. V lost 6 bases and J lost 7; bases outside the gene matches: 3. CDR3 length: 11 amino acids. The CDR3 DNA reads TGCAGCGTGGGACAGGGGTGGGAGCAGTACTTC. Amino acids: CSVGQGWEQYF.

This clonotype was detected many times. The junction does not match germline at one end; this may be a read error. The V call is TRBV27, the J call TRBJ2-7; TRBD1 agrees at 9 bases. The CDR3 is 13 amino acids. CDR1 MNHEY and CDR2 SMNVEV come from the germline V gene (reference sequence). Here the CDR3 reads CASRRGTGLLEDF. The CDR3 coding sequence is TGTGCCAGCAGAAGAGGGACAGGGTTATTGGAGGACTTC.

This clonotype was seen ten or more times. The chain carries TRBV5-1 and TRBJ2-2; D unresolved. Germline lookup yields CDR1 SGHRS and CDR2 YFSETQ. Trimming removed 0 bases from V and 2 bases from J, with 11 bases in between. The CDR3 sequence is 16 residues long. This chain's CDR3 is CASSLVVGTNTGELFF. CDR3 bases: TGCGCCAGCAGCTTGGTGGTAGGAACCAACACCGGGGAGCTGTTTTTT.

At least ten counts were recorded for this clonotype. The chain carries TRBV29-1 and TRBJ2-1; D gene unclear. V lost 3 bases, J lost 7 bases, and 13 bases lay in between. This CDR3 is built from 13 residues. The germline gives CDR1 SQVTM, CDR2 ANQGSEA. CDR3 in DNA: TGCAGCGTTGACCGGGCCATGGGGAATGAGCAGTTCTTC. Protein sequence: CSVDRAMGNEQFF.

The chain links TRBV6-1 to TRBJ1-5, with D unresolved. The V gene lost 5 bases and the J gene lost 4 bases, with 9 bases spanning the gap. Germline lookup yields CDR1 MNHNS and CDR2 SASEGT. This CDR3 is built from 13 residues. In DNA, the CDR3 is TGTGCCAGCAGTACCCTATTTAATCAGCCCCAGCATTTT. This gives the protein CASSTLFNQPQHF.

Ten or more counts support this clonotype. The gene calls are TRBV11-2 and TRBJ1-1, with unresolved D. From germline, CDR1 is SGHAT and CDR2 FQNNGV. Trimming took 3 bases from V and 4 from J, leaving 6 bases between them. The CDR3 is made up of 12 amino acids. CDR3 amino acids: CASSFSSTEAFF. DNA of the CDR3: TGTGCCAGCAGCTTTTCGAGCACTGAAGCTTTCTTT.

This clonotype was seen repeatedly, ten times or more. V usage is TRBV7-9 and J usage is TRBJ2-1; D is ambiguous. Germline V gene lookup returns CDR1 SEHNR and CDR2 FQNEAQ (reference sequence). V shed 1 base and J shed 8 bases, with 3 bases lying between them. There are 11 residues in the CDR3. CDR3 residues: CASSLVHEQFF. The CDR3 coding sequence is TGTGCCAGCAGCTTAGTCCATGAGCAGTTCTTC.

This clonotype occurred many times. CDR3 nucleotide sequence: TGTGCCACCAGTGATTTCAGGCGGGGAGCGGGCACAGATACGCAGTATTTT. Translation: CATSDFRRGAGTDTQYF. The chain carries TRBV24-1 and TRBJ2-3, with D perhaps matching TRBD2 (6 bases). Germline CDR1 KGHDR, CDR2 SFDVKD. This CDR3 has 17 amino acids. V gave up 1 base and J gave up 1 base, with 14 bases separating them.

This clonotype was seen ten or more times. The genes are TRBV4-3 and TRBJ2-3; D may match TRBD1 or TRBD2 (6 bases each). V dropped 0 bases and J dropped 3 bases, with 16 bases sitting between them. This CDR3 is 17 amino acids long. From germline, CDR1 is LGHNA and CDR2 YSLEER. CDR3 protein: CASSQEVGGEGTDTQYF. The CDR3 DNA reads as TGCGCCAGCAGCCAAGAAGTGGGGGGCGAGGGGACAGATACGCAGTATTTT.

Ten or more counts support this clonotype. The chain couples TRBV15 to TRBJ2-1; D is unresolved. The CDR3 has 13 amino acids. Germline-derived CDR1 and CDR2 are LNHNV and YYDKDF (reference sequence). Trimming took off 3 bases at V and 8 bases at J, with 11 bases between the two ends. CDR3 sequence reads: CATSSSPFDEQFF. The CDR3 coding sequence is TGTGCCACCAGCAGCAGCCCCTTCGATGAGCAGTTCTTC.

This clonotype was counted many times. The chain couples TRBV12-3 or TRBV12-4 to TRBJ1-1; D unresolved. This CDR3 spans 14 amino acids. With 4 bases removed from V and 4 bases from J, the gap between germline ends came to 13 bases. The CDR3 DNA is TGTGCCAGCAGTTGGGTCGGGGAGGGCACTGAAGCTTTCTTT. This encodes CASSWVGEGTEAFF.

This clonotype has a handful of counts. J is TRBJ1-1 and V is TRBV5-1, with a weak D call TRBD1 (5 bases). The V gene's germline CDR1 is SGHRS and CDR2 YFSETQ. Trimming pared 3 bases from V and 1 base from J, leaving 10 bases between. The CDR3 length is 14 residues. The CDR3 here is CASSSGASNTEAFF. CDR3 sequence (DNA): TGCGCCAGCAGCTCCGGGGCTTCGAACACTGAAGCTTTCTTT.

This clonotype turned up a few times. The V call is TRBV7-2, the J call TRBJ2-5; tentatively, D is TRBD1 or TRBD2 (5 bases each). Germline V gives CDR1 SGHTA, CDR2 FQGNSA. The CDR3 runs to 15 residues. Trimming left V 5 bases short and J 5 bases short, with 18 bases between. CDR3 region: CASSPPRRAGETQYF. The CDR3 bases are TGTGCCAGCAGCCCCCCCAGGCGGGCAGGGGAGACCCAGTACTTC.

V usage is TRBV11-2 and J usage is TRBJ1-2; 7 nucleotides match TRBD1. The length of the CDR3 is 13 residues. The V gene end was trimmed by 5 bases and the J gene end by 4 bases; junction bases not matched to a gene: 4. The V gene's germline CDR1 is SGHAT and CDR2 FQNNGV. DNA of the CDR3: TGTGCCAGCAGCCGACAGGGACCCTATGGCTACACCTTC. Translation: CASSRQGPYGYTF.

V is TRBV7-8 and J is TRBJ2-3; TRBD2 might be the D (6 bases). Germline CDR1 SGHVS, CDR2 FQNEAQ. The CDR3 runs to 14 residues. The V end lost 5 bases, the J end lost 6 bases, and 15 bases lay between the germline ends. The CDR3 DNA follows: TGTGCCAGCAGCCCCCCGGGGGTCAGGGATACGCAGTATTTT. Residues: CASSPPGVRDTQYF.

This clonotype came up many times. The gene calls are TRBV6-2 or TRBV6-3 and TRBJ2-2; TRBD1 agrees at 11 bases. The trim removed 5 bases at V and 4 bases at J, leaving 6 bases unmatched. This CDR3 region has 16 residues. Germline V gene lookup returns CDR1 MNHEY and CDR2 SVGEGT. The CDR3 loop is CASSPPGTGGTGELFF. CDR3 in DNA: TGTGCCAGCAGTCCCCCCGGGACAGGGGGCACCGGGGAGCTGTTTTTT.

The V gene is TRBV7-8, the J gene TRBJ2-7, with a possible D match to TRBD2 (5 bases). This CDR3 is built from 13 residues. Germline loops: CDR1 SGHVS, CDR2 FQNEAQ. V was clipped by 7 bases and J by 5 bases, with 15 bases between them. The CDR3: CASNDGEGDEQYV. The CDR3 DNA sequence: TGTGCCAGCAACGACGGGGAAGGTGACGAGCAGTACGTC.

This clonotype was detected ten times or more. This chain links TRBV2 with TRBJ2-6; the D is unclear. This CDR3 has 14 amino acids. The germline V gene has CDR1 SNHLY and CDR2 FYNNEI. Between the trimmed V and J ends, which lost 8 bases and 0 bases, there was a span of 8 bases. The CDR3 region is CASAYNSGANVLTF. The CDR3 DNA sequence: TGTGCCAGCGCCTATAACTCTGGGGCCAACGTCCTGACTTTC.

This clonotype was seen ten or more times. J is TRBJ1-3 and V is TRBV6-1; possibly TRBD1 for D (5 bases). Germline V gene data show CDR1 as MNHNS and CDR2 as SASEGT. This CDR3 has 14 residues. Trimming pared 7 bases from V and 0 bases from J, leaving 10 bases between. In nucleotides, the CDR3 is TGTGCCAGCAAACAGGACCACTCTGGAAACACCATATATTTT. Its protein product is CASKQDHSGNTIYF.

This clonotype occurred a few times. CDR3 DNA sequence: TGTGCCAGCAGCCACACCTACCAAGCCAAAAACATTCAGTACTTC. This sequence encodes CASSHTYQAKNIQYF. This chain links TRBV14 with TRBJ2-4; D remains unclear. The CDR3 totals 15 residues. Germline V gives CDR1 SGHDN, CDR2 FVKESK. Deletions cut 3 bases from V and 0 bases from J, with 9 bases between.

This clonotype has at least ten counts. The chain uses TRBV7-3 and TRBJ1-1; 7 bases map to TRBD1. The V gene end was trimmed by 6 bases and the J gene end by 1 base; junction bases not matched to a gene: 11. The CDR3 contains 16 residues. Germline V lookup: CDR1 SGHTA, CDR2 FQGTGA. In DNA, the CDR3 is TGTGCCAGCAGGGAGACAGGGAATGATCGGAACACTGAAGCTTTCTTT. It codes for CASRETGNDRNTEAFF.

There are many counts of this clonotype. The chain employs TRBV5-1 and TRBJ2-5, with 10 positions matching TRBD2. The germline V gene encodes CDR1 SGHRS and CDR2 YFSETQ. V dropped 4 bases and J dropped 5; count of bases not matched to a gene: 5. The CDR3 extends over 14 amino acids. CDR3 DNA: TGCGCCAGCAGCGAACTAGCGGGGCTTGAGACCCAGTACTTC. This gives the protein CASSELAGLETQYF.

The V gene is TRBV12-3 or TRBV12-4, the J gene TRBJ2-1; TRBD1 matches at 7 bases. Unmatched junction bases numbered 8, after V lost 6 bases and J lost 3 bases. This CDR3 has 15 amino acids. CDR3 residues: CASSSDRRDYNEQFF. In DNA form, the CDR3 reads TGTGCCAGCAGCTCGGACAGGCGAGACTACAATGAGCAGTTCTTC.

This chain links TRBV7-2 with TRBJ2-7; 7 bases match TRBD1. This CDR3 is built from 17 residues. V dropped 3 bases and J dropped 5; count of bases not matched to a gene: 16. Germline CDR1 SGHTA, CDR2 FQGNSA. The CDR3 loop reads CASSFNVATGLLNEQYF. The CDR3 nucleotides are TGTGCCAGCAGCTTCAACGTAGCGACAGGGTTACTCAACGAGCAGTACTTC.

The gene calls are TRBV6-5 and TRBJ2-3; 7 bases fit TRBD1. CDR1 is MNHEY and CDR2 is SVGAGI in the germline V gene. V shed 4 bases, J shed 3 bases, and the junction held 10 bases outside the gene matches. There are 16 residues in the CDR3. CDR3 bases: TGTGCCAGCAGTTCCACAACAGGGGATAGGACAGATACGCAGTATTTT. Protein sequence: CASSSTTGDRTDTQYF.

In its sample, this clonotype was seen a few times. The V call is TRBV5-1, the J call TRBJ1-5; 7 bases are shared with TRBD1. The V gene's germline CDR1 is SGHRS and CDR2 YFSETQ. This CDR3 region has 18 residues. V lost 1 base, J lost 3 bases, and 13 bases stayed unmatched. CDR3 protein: CASSLFPTGQNLNQPQHF. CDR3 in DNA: TGCGCCAGCAGCTTGTTTCCGACAGGGCAAAACCTCAATCAGCCCCAGCATTTT.

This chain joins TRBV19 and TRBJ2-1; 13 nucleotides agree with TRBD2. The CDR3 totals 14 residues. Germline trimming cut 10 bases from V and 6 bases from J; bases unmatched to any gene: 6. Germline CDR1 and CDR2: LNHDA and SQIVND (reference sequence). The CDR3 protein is CATRTSGGSNEQFF. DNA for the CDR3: TGTGCCACCCGGACTAGCGGGGGCTCCAATGAGCAGTTCTTC.

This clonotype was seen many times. The CDR3 protein is CASSQDPGQMNTEAFF. Here the CDR3 DNA reads TGCGCCAGCAGCCAAGATCCGGGACAGATGAACACTGAAGCTTTCTTT. This chain links TRBV4-1 with TRBJ1-1, with 7 bases lining up with TRBD1. The CDR3 covers 16 residues. V lost 0 bases to trimming and J lost 0 bases; unmatched junction nucleotides: 4. Germline CDR1 MGHRA, CDR2 YSYEKL.

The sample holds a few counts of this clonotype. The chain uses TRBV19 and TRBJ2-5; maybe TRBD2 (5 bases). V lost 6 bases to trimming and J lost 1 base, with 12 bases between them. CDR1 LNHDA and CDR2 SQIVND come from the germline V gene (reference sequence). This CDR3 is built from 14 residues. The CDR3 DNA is TGTGCCAGTAGCCTTGGACTCGTCCAAGAGACCCAGTACTTC. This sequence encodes CASSLGLVQETQYF.

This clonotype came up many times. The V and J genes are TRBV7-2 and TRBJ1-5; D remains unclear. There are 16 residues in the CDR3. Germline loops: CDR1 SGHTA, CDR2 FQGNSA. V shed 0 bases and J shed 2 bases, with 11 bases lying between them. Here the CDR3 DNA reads TGTGCCAGCAGCTTAGCCGCACCCGGGGGCAATCAGCCCCAGCATTTT. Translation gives CASSLAAPGGNQPQHF.

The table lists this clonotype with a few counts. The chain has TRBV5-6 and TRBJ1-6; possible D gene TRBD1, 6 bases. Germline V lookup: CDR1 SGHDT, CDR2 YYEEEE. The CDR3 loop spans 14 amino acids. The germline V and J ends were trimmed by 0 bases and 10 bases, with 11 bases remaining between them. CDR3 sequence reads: CASSLAGRGSPLHF. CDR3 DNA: TGTGCCAGCAGCTTGGCCGGCAGGGGATCACCCCTCCACTTT.